This T cell receptor (beta chain) was observed in a study of cytotoxic CD8 clonotypes in ibrutinib-treated CLL. About the study: Patient counts were ten to eleven relapsed/refractory, under 16 treatment-naive and some 17 IGHV unmutated. Among the samples, the mean was roughly 240,000 productive templates and tens of thousands of productive rearrangements.

Worth noting for this clone: As yet, its antigen is unknown.

Trimming cost V 7 bases and J 1 base; bases outside gene matches: 3. CDR3 length: 13 amino acids. Germline-derived CDR1 and CDR2 are MNHEY and SVGAGI. Repertoires were generated with immunoSEQ multiplex PCR, while TCRdb's copy carries only in-frame clones and drops some. In the table there are approximately 130,000 clones, roughly 84% of which are singletons. Study-wide results and limits: Under treatment, the uncommon public clonotypes either contracted or remained stable. Sustained-remission and progressing patients diverged in sampling times.

The receptor was derived from a human donor with chronic lymphocytic leukemia. The sample in question was PBMCs, obtained after 24 months of ibrutinib treatment. V is TRBV6-5 and J is TRBJ1-2, with 7 positions matching TRBD1. CDR3 bases: TGTGCCAGCACCCGGGACAGTAACTATGGCTACACCTTC. This gives the protein CASTRDSNYGYTF.